This TCR beta chain was captured in a study of cytomegalovirus exposure and HLA in healthy donors. The data were produced by immunoSEQ multiplex PCR, yet TCRdb's version contains in-frame clones alone and is incomplete. Of some 270,000 clones listed, 86% are singletons. Sample share makes this clone medium-sized. V lost 8 bases and J lost 0; bases outside the gene matches: 3. Germline loops: CDR1 SGHTA, CDR2 FQGNSA. The CDR3 consists of 15 residues. The sequenced sample was PBMCs. J is TRBJ2-1 and V is TRBV7-2; TRBD2 agrees at 11 bases. The receptor was derived from a woman aged 18-29 years in good health and CMV-seronegative. CDR3 protein: CASGTSGSSYNEQFF. DNA for the CDR3: TGTGCCAGCGGGACTAGCGGCAGCTCCTACAATGAGCAGTTCTTC.